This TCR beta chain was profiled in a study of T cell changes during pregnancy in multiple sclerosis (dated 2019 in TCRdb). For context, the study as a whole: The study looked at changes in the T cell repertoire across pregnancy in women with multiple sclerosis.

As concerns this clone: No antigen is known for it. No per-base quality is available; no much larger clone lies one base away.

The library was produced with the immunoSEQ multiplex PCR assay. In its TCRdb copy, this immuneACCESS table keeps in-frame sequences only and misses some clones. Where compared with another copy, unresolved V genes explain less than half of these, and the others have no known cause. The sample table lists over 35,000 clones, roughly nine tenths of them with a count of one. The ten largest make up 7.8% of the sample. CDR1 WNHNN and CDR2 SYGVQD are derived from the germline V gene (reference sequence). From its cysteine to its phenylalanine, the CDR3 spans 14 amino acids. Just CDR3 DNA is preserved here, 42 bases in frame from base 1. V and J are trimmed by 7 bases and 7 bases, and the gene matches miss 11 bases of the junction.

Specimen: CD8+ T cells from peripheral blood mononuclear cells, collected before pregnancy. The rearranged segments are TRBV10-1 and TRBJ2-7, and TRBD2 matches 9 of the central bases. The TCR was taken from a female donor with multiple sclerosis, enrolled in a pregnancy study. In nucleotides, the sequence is TGCGCCAGCATCGAGGGACTAGCCCCCTTGGAGCAGTACTTC. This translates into CASIEGLAPLEQYF.